What follows describes a single T cell receptor beta chain. An end of the junction differs from the germline gene, which may be a read error. A modified ARM-PCR protocol with three rounds of nested PCR amplified TCRbeta. TCRdb redid the calling of the multiplex PCR reads with MiXCR, one entry per CDR3 protein. Of about 90,000 distinct CDR3 sequences detected, around 65% appear once; the ten largest clones hold around 16%. The germline V gene has CDR1 MNHNY and CDR2 SVGAGI (reference sequence). CDR3 length: 14 residues. The source of the sample is a study of tumor and adjacent non-tumor tissue in lung cancer. The template was RNA from unsorted bulk tissue.

This chain links TRBV6-6 with TRBJ1-3; the D is unclear. Material: lung tumor tissue. The sequence was obtained from a man aged 70-80 years with non-small cell lung cancer. The CDR3 is CTSTSTPSGNTIYF. In nucleotides, the CDR3 is TGTACCAGCACAAGCACACCCTCTGGGAACACCATATATTTT.